The rows below give T cell receptor beta chains drawn from one sample of a study of blood T cell repertoires in COVID-19. Some clones are missing from TCRdb's copy, which holds only in-frame ones; the method was immunoSEQ multiplex PCR. The sample yields a few hundred thousand clones, 87% seen once. Sequencing used PBMCs or T cells enriched from blood (not recorded which). The receptors here all came from a woman aged 30 to 39 who had recovered from COVID-19. The CDR3 runs from the conserved cysteine through the conserved F or W. D genes are given only for firm matches. Clone size, where shown, is once, few, many, or a class for clones that have expanded.

len: 16
j_gene: TRBJ2-6
v_gene: TRBV19
d_gene: TRBD2
abundance: .
CDR3aa: CASRTSGDSGANVLTF

len: 13
j_gene: TRBJ2-2
v_gene: TRBV24-1
d_gene: .
abundance: .
CDR3aa: CATSDFERGELFF

len: 16
j_gene: TRBJ2-7
v_gene: TRBV7-9
d_gene: .
abundance: few
CDR3aa: CASSLVLPGQHYEQYF

len: 14
j_gene: TRBJ2-2
v_gene: TRBV10-3
d_gene: .
abundance: .
CDR3aa: CAIPGHYNTGELFF

len: 13
j_gene: TRBJ1-2
v_gene: TRBV5-6
d_gene: TRBD1
abundance: .
CDR3aa: CASSPDDRGGYTF

len: 16
j_gene: TRBJ1-4
v_gene: TRBV6-5
d_gene: TRBD1
abundance: .
CDR3aa: CASSYTPGTGAEKLFF

len: 14
j_gene: TRBJ2-2
v_gene: TRBV24-1
d_gene: TRBD1
abundance: .
CDR3aa: CATSDRGRTGELFF

len: 16
j_gene: TRBJ2-1
v_gene: TRBV13
d_gene: TRBD1
abundance: .
CDR3aa: CASSLVSQGAYNEQFF

len: 16
j_gene: TRBJ1-6
v_gene: TRBV7-2
d_gene: .
abundance: .
CDR3aa: CASSLVRVHYNSPLHF

len: 15
j_gene: TRBJ2-1
v_gene: TRBV7-7
d_gene: .
abundance: .
CDR3aa: CASSSSSGAYNEQFF

len: 13
j_gene: TRBJ2-7
v_gene: TRBV18
d_gene: .
abundance: once
CDR3aa: CASSSRTDTEQYF

len: 15
j_gene: TRBJ1-1
v_gene: TRBV19
d_gene: TRBD1
abundance: .
CDR3aa: CASRIRQGGNTEAFF

len: 14
j_gene: TRBJ1-5
v_gene: TRBV2
d_gene: .
abundance: .
CDR3aa: CASSDSATNQPQHF

len: 13
j_gene: TRBJ1-2
v_gene: TRBV3-1/TRBV3-2
d_gene: .
abundance: .
CDR3aa: CASSQDWADGYTF

len: 16
j_gene: TRBJ1-1
v_gene: TRBV7-9
d_gene: .
abundance: .
CDR3aa: CASDEAAGAMNTEAFF